This T cell receptor beta chain was captured in a study of radiation and T cells in renal cell carcinoma (TCRdb year 2020). A note on the overall study: In total, 50 or so samples, comprising roughly 25 tumors and around 27 peripheral blood samples, were subjected to TCR beta sequencing. The last blood draw occurred 4 weeks after radiation, at the same time as nephrectomy. A total of 4,016,671 unique CDR3 nucleotide sequences, encoding 2,500,000 or so unique CDR3 amino acid sequences, were found across all 50 or so samples.

Following the manufacturer's recommendations, the immunoSEQ kit was used to generate TCR beta libraries from genomic DNA. To prepare libraries, a first multiplex PCR with proprietary primers was run, followed by a second PCR that added unique barcodes, and a bead cleanup was done after each round. A kit-provided positive control reaction and a negative control reaction were included in every sample batch. The final libraries were assessed on an Agilent 4200 TapeStation D1000 ScreenTape, pooled by volume, and quantified by qPCR. Sequencing was performed on an Illumina NextSeq500 with a MidOutput 150-cycle cartridge, and 156 Read1 and 15 Index1 cycles were run with kit custom primers. The pooled library was loaded at roughly 0.93 pM, with a roughly 20% PhiX control spiked in. The authors' analysis ran thus. Vendor-processed data were analyzed in R, and a clonotype was defined as all T cells sharing the same CDR3 nucleotide sequence. In the clone abundance analyses, frequencies in each sample were normalized to that sample's 10,000 most abundant clones. Public T cell clones, which averaged fewer than five per sample, were excluded before analysis. Tumor-enriched and baseline blood-enriched clonotypes were defined by at least a 32-fold difference in abundance between compartments. Clonotypes expanded or contracted between blood time points were identified with a beta-binomial differential abundance model. Tumor-blood repertoire similarity was measured with the Baroni-Urbani and Buser coefficient, and groups were compared using two-tailed Wilcoxon tests in R. In its TCRdb copy, this immuneACCESS table keeps in-frame sequences only and misses some clones. Where compared with another copy, unresolved V genes explain less than half of these, and the others have no known cause. V and J calls plus clone size are reproduced from that table; the DNA served to infer D and trimming. This sample has approximately 70,000 clones in its table, and around 80% of those were observed once. Of the sample, about 6.8% is held by the ten largest clones.

The time point label corresponds to: blood 4 weeks post-SBRT, at nephrectomy. Read against the paper, the sample's treatment or condition label means: 15 Gy SBRT to primary tumor, nephrectomy 4 weeks later. The samples were obtained from a clinical trial, where primary renal cell carcinomas were treated with 15 Gy stereotactic body radiation therapy and then removed by nephrectomy 4 weeks afterward. To follow tumor-enriched clonotypes, serial peripheral blood was collected from radiation-treated patients at baseline and at 2 weeks and 4 weeks after SBRT. All patients had renal cell carcinoma with clear cell pathology. The QIAamp DNA Blood Mini Kit (Qiagen) was used to prepare genomic DNA for TCR sequencing. Samples were included in the analyses only if all quality control checks were passed. What the study reported, not specific to this receptor: Dynamics of the blood repertoire were not tracked past 4 weeks after treatment. No pretreatment tumor biopsies were available, so the baseline intratumoral presence of clonotypes could not be determined. Effects of radiation dose or scheduling on the TCR repertoire could not be addressed with the single-armed trial design. An increase in top tumor clonotypes in blood was observed from baseline to 2 weeks post-radiation, followed by contraction by 4 weeks, which was taken to suggest transient expansion of tumor-resident clones.

About this clone: What this receptor recognizes is not known. No base quality information exists; no much larger clone differs at one position.

This specimen consisted of blood, obtained from a patient whose treatment included radiotherapy and nephrectomy. This receptor was identified in a man in his 60s with renal cell carcinoma.

CDR3 reads: CSVIFESSYNEQFF. The base sequence is TGCAGCGTGATCTTCGAGAGCTCCTACAATGAGCAGTTCTTC. The chain links TRBV29-1 with TRBJ2-1, with the D gene too uncertain to name. V is clipped by 6 bases and J by 0 bases, and the sequence between their germline boundaries is 12 bases long. The CDR3 goes from the cysteine to the phenylalanine over 14 residues. Only the CDR3 DNA stays, 42 bases, in frame from base 1. From the germline V gene, CDR1 is SQVTM and CDR2 is ANQGSEA.